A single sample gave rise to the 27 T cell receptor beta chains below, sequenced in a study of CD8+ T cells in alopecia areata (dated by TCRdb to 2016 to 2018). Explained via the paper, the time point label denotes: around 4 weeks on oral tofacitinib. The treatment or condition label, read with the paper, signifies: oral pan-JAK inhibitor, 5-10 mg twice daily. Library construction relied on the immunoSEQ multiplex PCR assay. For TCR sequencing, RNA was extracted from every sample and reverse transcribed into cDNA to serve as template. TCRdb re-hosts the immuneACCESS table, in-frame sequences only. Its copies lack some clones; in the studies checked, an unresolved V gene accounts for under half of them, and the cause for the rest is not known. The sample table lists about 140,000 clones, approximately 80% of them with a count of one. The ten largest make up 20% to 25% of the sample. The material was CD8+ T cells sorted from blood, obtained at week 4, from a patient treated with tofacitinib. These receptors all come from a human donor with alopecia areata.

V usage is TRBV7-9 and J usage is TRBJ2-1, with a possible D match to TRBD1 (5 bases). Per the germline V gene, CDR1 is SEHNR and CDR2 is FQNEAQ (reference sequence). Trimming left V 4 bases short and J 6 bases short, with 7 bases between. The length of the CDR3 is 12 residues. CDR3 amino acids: CASSWTSNEQFF. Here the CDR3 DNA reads TGTGCCAGCAGCTGGACAAGCAATGAGCAGTTCTTC.

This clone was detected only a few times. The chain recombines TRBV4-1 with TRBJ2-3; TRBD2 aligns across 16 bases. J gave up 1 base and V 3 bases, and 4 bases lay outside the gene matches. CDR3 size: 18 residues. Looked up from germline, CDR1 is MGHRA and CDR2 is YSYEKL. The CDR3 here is CASSQGTSGGAGTDTQYF. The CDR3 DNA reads TGCGCCAGCAGCCAGGGGACTAGCGGGGGGGCAGGCACAGATACGCAGTATTTT.

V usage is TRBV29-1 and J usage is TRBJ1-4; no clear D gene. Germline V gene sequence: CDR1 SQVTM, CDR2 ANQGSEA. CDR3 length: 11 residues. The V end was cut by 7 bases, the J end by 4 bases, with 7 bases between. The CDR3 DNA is TGCAGCGGGCGGGTTAATGAAAAACTGTTTTTT. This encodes CSGRVNEKLFF.

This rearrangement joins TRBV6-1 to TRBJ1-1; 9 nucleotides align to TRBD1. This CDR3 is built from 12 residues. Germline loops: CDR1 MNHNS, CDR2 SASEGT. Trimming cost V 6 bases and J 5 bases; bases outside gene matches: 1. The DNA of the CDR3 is TGTGCCAGCAGGACAGGGGGGACTGAAGCTTTCTTT. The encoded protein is CASRTGGTEAFF.

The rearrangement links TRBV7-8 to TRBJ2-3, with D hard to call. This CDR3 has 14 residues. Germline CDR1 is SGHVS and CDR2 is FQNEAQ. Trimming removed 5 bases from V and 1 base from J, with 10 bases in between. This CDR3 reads CASSMALGTDTQYF. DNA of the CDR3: TGTGCCAGCAGCATGGCTCTGGGCACAGATACGCAGTATTTT.

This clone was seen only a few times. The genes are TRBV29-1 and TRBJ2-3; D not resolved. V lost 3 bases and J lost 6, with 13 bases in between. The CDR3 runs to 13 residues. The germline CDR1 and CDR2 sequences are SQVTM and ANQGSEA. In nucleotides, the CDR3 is TGCAGCGTTGATACTATGGCTGGGGATACGCAGTATTTT. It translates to CSVDTMAGDTQYF.

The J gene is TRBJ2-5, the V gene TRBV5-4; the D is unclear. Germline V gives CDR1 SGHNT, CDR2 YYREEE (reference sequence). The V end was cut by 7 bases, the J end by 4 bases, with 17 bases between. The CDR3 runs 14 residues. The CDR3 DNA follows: TGTGCCAGCGGGATAGGATACTGGGGAGAGACCCAGTACTTC. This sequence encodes CASGIGYWGETQYF.

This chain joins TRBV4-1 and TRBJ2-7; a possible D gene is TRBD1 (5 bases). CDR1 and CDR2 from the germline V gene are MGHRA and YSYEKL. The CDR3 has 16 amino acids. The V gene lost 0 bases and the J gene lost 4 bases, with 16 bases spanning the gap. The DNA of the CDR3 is TGCGCCAGCAGCCAAGAGCAGGGTATCCCCCTTTACGAGCAGTACTTC. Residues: CASSQEQGIPLYEQYF.

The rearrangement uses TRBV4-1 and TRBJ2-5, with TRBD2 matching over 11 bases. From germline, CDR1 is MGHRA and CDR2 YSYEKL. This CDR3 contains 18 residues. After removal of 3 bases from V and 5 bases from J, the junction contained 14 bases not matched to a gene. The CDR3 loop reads CASSHPTSGGARVETQYF. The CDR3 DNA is TGCGCCAGCAGCCACCCCACTAGCGGGGGAGCGAGGGTGGAGACCCAGTACTTC.

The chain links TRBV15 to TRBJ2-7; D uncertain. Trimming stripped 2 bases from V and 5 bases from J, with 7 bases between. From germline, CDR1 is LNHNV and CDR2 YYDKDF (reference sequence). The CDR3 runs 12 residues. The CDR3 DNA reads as TGTGCCACCAGCAGAAGCTCTCACGAGCAGTACTTC. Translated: CATSRSSHEQYF. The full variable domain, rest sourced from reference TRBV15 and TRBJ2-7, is DAMVIQNPRYQVTQFGKPVTLSCSQTLNHNVMYWYQQKSSQAPKLLFHYYDKDFNNEADTPDNFQSRRPNTSFCFLDIRSPGLGDTAMYLCATSRSSHEQYFGPGTRLTVT.

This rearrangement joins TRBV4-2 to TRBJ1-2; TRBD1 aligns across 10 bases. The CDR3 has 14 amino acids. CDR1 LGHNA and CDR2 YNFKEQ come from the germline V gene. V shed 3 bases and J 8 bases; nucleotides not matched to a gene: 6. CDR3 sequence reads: CASSQEGQGEGYTF. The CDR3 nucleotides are TGTGCCAGCAGCCAGGAAGGACAGGGGGAAGGCTACACCTTC.

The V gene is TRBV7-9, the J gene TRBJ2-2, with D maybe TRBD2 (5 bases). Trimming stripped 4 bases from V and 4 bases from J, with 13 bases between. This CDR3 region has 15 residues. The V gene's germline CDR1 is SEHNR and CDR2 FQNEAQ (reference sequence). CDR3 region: CASSSYTSATGELFF. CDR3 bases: TGTGCCAGCAGCTCTTACACTAGTGCCACCGGGGAGCTGTTTTTT.

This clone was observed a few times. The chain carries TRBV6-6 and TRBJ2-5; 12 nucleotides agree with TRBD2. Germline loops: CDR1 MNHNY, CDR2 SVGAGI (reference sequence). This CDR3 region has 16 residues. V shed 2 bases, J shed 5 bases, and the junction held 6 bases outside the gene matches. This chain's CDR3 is CASSYPTSGGWETQYF. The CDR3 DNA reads TGTGCCAGCAGTTACCCGACTAGCGGGGGCTGGGAGACCCAGTACTTC.

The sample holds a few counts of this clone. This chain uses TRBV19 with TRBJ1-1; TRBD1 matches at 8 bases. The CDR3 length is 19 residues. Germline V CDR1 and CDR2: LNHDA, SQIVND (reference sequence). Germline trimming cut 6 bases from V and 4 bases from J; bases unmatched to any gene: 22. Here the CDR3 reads CASSPGYGAGGVRGTEAFF. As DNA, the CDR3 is TGTGCCAGTAGCCCGGGCTATGGAGCAGGGGGCGTTCGTGGCACTGAAGCTTTCTTT.

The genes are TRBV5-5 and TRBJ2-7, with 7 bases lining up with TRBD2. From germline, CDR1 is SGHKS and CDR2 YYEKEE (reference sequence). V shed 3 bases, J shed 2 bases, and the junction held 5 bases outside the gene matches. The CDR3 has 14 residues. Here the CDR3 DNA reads TGTGCCAGCAGCTGGTCTGCGGGGGCCTACGAGCAGTACTTC. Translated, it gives CASSWSAGAYEQYF. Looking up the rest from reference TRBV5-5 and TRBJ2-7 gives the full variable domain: DAGVTQSPTHLIKTRGQQVTLRCSPISGHKSVSWYQQVLGQGPQFIFQYYEKEERGRGNFPDRFSARQFPNYSSELNVNALLLGDSALYLCASSWSAGAYEQYFGPGTRLTVT.

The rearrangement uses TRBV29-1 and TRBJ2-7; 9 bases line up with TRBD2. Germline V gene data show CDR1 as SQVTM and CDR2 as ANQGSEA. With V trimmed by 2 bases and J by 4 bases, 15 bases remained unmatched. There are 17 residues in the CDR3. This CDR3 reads CSVELAGEPQGYYEQYF. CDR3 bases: TGCAGCGTTGAATTAGCGGGGGAACCCCAAGGGTATTACGAGCAGTACTTC.

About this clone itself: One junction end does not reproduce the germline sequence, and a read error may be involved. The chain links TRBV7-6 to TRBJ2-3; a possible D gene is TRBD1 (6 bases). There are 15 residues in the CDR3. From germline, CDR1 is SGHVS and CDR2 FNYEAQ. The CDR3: CVSSSWTEHQDTQYF. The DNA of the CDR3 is TGTGTCAGCAGCTCTTGGACAGAACATCAGGATACGCAGTATTTT.

The CDR3 spells CASSGTGGDYGYTF. The CDR3 coding sequence is TGCGCCAGCAGCGGGACAGGGGGCGACTATGGCTACACCTTC. The rearrangement links TRBV5-1 to TRBJ1-2; 12 positions match TRBD1. Unmatched junction bases numbered 1, after V lost 4 bases and J lost 3 bases. This CDR3 region has 14 residues. Germline CDR1 and CDR2: SGHRS and YFSETQ. Using reference TRBV5-1 and TRBJ1-2 for the parts outside the CDR3, the full variable domain is KAGVTQTPRYLIKTRGQQVTLSCSPISGHRSVSWYQQTPGQGLQFLFEYFSETQRNKGNFPGRFSGRQFSNSRSEMNVSTLELGDSALYLCASSGTGGDYGYTFGSGTRLTVV.

The CDR3 coding sequence is TGCAGCGTGGTAGGACAGGGGGATGTAAGCACAGATACGCAGTATTTT. Residues: CSVVGQGDVSTDTQYF. V and J are TRBV29-1 and TRBJ2-3, with 10 bases fitting TRBD1. V lost 6 bases, J lost 0 bases, and 9 bases stayed unmatched. This CDR3 has 16 amino acids. The germline V gene has CDR1 SQVTM and CDR2 ANQGSEA.

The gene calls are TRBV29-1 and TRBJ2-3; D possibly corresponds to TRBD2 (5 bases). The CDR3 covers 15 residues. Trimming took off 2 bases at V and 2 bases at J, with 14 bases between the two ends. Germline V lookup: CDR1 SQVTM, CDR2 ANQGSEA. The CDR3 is CSVEWSGLPTDTQYF. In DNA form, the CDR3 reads TGCAGCGTTGAATGGAGTGGACTTCCCACAGATACGCAGTATTTT.

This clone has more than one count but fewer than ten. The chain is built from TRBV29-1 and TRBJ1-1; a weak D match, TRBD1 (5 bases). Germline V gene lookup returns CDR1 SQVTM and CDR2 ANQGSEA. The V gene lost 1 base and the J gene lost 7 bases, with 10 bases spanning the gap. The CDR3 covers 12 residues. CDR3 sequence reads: CSVEVRDYEAFF. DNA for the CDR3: TGCAGCGTTGAAGTCCGGGACTATGAAGCTTTCTTT.

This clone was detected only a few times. Here the CDR3 reads CASSHSGGDRTSNEQFF. The CDR3 bases are TGTGCCAGTAGTCATTCGGGGGGGGACAGAACGTCCAATGAGCAGTTCTTC. The chain uses TRBV19 and TRBJ2-1; TRBD2 might be the D (8 bases). This CDR3 has 17 amino acids. Germline lookup yields CDR1 LNHDA and CDR2 SQIVND (reference sequence). The V end was cut by 5 bases, the J end by 6 bases, with 23 bases between.

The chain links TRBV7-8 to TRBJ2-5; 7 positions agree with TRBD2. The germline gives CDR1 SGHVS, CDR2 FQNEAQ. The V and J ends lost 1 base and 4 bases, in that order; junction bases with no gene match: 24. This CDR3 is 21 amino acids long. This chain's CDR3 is CASSLGILGSGAVYHPETQYF. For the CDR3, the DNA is TGTGCCAGCAGCTTAGGAATTTTGGGAAGCGGGGCGGTTTATCATCCAGAGACCCAGTACTTC.

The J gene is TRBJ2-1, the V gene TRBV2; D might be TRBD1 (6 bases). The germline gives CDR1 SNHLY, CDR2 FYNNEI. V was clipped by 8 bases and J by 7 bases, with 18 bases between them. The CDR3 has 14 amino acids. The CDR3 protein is CASAEGENDNEQFF. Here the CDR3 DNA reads TGTGCCAGCGCCGAGGGGGAAAATGATAATGAGCAGTTCTTC. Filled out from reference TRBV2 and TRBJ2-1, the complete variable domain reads EPEVTQTPSHQVTQMGQEVILRCVPISNHLYFYWYRQILGQKVEFLVSFYNNEISEKSEIFDDQFSVERPDGSNFTLKIRSTKLEDSAMYFCASAEGENDNEQFFGPGTRLTVL.

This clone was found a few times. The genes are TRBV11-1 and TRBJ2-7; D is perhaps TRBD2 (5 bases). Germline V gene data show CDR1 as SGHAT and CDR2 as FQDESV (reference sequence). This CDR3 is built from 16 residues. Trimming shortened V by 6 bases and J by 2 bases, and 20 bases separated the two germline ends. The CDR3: CASSYSLEVPTYEQYF. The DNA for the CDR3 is TGTGCCAGCAGTTACTCGTTGGAGGTCCCGACCTACGAGCAGTACTTC.

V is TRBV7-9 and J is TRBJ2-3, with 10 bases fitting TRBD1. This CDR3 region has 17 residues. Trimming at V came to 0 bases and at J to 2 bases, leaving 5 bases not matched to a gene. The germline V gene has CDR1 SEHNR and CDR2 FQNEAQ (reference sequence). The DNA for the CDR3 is TGTGCCAGCAGCTTAGCAACCGGGACAGGGGCCACAGATACGCAGTATTTT. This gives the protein CASSLATGTGATDTQYF.

This CDR3 reads CASSHRTGGTEAFF. CDR3 coding DNA: TGCGCCAGCAGCCATAGGACAGGGGGCACTGAAGCTTTCTTT. The chain is built from TRBV4-3 and TRBJ1-1, with 10 bases aligning to TRBD1. The V segment lost 3 bases and the J segment 4 bases; nucleotides outside the gene matches: 2. The CDR3 is made up of 14 amino acids. Germline V gene data show CDR1 as LGHNA and CDR2 as YSLEER.